This paragraph reports one T cell receptor beta chain. This receptor's antigen is unknown. No much larger clone is present one base from it, and per-base qualities are unavailable. The data stem from a study of shared clonotypes between healthy human individuals (dated by TCRdb to the early 2020s). Background on the whole study: The cohort comprised a couple of women and a few men aged 18 to 49 years. Libraries were prepared and TCR repertoires were sequenced by different laboratories using diverse techniques, in order to increase sequencing depth and limit assay-specific biases. The study deeply sequenced blood TCR repertoires of several healthy adults to estimate repertoire size and the extent of clonotype sharing between individuals. Per donor, leukapheresis produced somewhere between about 0.94 and 9 billion PBMCs. Per donor, three plates each were used for CD4 naive and CD4 memory, two for CD8 naive, and one for CD8 memory.

TCR CDR3 regions were amplified from genomic DNA by multiplex PCR using the deep immunoSEQ assay. Genomic DNA extracted from each cell subset was distributed evenly over all wells of several immunoSEQ 96-well plates, and each plate served as one replicate. For sorted subsets, each replicate PCR was loaded with about 200 ng genomic DNA, equivalent to 32,000 or so T cell genomes. The purified libraries were quantified using a Qubit 3.0 fluorometer, sized with a Bioanalyzer 2100, and then quantified again using the KAPA Library Quantification kit. Each immunoSEQ 96-well plate was sequenced on its own single-read 150-cycle Illumina NextSeq 550 flow cell. From the authors' description of their analysis: Because the immunoSEQ output included only junctional sequences and no quality scores, the filtering could not be the same as the filtering used for full-length reads. Sequences were annotated with PyIR, a Python wrapper for IgBLAST v1.9, using IMGT germline references to assign V/J genes and CDR3. Reads with weak V/J assignments (E-value above 1e-6), missing CDR3, stop codons, out-of-frame junctions, or ambiguous translated residues were removed. V3J clonotypes were defined by identical inferred V gene, J gene, and CDR3 amino acid sequence. Percentage overlap between repertoires was calculated by dividing the number of shared unique clonotypes by the size of the smaller repertoire. Richness of each repertoire was evaluated using RTK rarefaction, the Chao1 estimator, and Recon v2.1 estimates of unobserved clonotypes. For all TCRbeta clonotypes obtained by the gDNA method from four donors, generation probabilities were computed with OLGA. Not all clones reach the TCRdb copy of this immuneACCESS table, which keeps in-frame sequences only. Checked studies attribute under half of the gap to unresolved V genes and leave the rest unexplained. V and J calls and clone size are given by that table; D and trimming were obtained from the DNA. Across this sample there are around 690,000 clones, with about 90% seen only once. The ten top clones hold 30% to 40% of the sample.

The donors were healthy, HIV-negative adults with no recently reported acute infections or vaccinations. Every donor was a Caucasian adult residing in Nashville, Tennessee, USA. The CD8 memory samples were a combination of magnetically selected CD45RO+ cells and CCR7-negative CD45RA+ effector memory (TemRA) cells. Blood was obtained by leukapheresis, after which PBMCs were separated by Ficoll-Histopaque density gradient centrifugation and cryopreserved in liquid nitrogen vapor phase. Analytical flow cytometry was used to check the purity and quantity of every magnetically sorted T cell population. From each sorted fraction, genomic DNA was isolated and quantified by UV absorbance on a Nanodrop 2000c. Results the study describes overall, beyond this receptor: Naive subsets generally had larger estimated clonotype richness than memory subsets. Only blood was sampled, and tissue TCR repertoires likely differ from those in blood. Compared with non-shared clonotypes, clonotypes shared by all four sorted-subset donors had higher generation probabilities. Sharing across a few donors was observed for 4.5% to 6.5% of naive CD4, less than 4% of naive CD8, roughly 2.4% of memory CD4, and about 0.4% of memory CD8 clonotypes. Because the study included a small number of donors, the genetic and exposure-history diversity represented was limited. Rarefaction of sorted-subset datasets indicated incomplete sequencing despite the large sequencing depth. Based on pairwise subsampling, the degree of clonotype sharing among donors was expected to be affected by sequencing depth.

The germline V gene (reference sequence) yields LNHDA for CDR1 and SQIVND for CDR2. Taken from cysteine to phenylalanine, the CDR3 has 16 residues. Only CDR3 DNA is held: 48 bases, read in frame from base 1. Germline trimming amounts to 9 bases on V and 0 bases on J, with 12 as the count of junction bases outside the gene matches. Here the chain combines TRBV19 and TRBJ2-5; 8 nucleotides in the junction match TRBD2. Sequences were obtained from memory CD8+ T cells from PBMCs. Sample cell subset or site, as interpreted from the label and publication: CD45RO+ cells pooled with CCR7-negative TemRA cells. The TCR sequence derives from a man younger than 30 in good health. Some clones in this sample may be carry-over from other donors' samples. The CDR3 reads as follows: CASSSGGSGYQETQYF. The nucleotides read TGTGCCAGCAGCTCGGGGGGGTCGGGATACCAAGAGACCCAGTACTTC.